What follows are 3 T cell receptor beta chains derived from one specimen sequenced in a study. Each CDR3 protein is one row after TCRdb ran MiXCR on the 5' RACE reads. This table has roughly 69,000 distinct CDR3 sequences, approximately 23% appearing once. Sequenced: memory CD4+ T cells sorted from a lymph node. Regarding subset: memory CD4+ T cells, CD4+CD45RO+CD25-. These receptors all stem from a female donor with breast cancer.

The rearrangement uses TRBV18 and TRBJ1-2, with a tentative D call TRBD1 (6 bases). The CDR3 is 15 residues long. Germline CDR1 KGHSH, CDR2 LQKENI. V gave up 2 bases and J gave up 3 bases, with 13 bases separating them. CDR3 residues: CASSPDRAGDYGYTF. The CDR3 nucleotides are TGTGCCAGCTCACCAGATCGGGCAGGGGACTATGGCTACACCTTC.

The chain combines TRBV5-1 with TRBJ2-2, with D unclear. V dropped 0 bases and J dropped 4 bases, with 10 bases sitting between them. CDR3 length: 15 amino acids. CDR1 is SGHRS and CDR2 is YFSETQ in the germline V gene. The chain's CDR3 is CASSLVYQATGELFF. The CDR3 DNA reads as TGCGCCAGCAGCTTGGTATATCAGGCCACCGGGGAGCTGTTTTTT.

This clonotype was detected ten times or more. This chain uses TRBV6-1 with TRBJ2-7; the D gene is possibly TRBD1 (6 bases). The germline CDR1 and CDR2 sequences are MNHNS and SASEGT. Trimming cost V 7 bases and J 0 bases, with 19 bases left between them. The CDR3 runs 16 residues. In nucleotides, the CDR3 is TGTGCCAGCATCCCTTACTCAGGGGCAGGCTCCTACGAGCAGTACTTC. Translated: CASIPYSGAGSYEQYF.